Reported below is one T cell receptor (beta chain). Per germline, CDR1 SGHRS and CDR2 YFSETQ. V lost 1 base and J 2 bases, leaving 9 bases between the germline ends. The CDR3 runs to 15 residues. The repertoire was sequenced with immunoSEQ multiplex PCR; TCRdb's copy has only in-frame clones and lacks some. The sample includes 100,000 to 120,000 clones, approximately 89% seen only once; the top ten take about 0.28%. The sample originates from a study of OX40 agonist ivuxolimab in advanced cancers. The J gene is TRBJ2-2, the V gene TRBV5-1; D might be TRBD1 (5 bases). This receptor was identified in an adult with an advanced solid tumor such as melanoma, head and neck, liver or kidney cancer. Specimen: CD4+ or CD8+ T cells sorted from blood, collected in a trial of the OX40 agonist ivuxolimab. This chain's CDR3 is CASSLRQGNTGELFF. As DNA, the CDR3 is TGCGCCAGCAGCTTGCGGCAGGGCAACACCGGGGAGCTGTTTTTT.